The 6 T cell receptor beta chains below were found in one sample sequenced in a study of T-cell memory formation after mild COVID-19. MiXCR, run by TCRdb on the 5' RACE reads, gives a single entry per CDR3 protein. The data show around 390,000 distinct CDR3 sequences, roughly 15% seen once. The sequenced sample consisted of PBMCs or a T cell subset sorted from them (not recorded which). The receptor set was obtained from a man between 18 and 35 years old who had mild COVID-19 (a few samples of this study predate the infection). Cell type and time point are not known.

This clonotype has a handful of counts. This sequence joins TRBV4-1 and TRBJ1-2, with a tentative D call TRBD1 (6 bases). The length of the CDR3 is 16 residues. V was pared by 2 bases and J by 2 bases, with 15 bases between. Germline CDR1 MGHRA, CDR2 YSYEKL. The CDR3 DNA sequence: TGCGCCAGCAGCCAACCCCTTAAGGGGGTGAACTATGGCTACACCTTC. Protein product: CASSQPLKGVNYGYTF.

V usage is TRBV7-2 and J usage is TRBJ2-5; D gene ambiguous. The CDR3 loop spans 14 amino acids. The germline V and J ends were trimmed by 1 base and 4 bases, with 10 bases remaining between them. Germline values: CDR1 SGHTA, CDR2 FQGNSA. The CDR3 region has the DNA TGTGCCAGCAGCTTAGTCTCAGTAAGAGAGACCCAGTACTTC. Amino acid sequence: CASSLVSVRETQYF. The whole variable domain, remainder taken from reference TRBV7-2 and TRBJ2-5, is GAGVSQSPSNKVTEKGKDVELRCDPISGHTALYWYRQSLGQGLEFLIYFQGNSAPDKSGLPSDRFSAERTGGSVSTLTIQRTQQEDSAVYLCASSLVSVRETQYFGPGTRLLVL.

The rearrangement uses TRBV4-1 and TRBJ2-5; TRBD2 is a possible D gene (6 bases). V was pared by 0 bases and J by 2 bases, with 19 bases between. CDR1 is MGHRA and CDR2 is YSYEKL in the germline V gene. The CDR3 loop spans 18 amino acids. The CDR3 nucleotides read TGCGCCAGCAGCCAAGAGGGGGGAATATTGGGTGGGCAAGAGACCCAGTACTTC. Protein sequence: CASSQEGGILGGQETQYF.

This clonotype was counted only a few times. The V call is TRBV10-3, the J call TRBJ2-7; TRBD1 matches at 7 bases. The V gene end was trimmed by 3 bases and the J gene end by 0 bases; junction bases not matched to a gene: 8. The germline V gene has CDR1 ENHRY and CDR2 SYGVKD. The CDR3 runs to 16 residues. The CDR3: CAISDPDRANSYEQYV. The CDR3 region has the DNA TGTGCCATCAGTGATCCCGACAGGGCAAACTCCTACGAGCAGTACGTC.

CDR3 nucleotide sequence: TGTGCCAGCAGCCAGACCGGGACAGGAATATTCGAGCAGTACTTC. Its protein product is CASSQTGTGIFEQYF. The chain couples TRBV4-2 to TRBJ2-7; 8 bases agree with TRBD1. The V gene's germline CDR1 is LGHNA and CDR2 YNFKEQ. The CDR3 is made up of 15 amino acids. With 3 bases clipped from V and 6 bases from J, the junction kept 10 bases outside the gene matches.

CDR3 sequence (DNA): TGTGCCAGCAGCAACAGGGTGATCCACGAGCAGTACGTC. Protein product: CASSNRVIHEQYV. V usage is TRBV21-1 and J usage is TRBJ2-7; the table's D call, TRBD1, was not checked against the DNA. TRBV21-1 is a pseudogene locus. CDR3 length: 13 residues.